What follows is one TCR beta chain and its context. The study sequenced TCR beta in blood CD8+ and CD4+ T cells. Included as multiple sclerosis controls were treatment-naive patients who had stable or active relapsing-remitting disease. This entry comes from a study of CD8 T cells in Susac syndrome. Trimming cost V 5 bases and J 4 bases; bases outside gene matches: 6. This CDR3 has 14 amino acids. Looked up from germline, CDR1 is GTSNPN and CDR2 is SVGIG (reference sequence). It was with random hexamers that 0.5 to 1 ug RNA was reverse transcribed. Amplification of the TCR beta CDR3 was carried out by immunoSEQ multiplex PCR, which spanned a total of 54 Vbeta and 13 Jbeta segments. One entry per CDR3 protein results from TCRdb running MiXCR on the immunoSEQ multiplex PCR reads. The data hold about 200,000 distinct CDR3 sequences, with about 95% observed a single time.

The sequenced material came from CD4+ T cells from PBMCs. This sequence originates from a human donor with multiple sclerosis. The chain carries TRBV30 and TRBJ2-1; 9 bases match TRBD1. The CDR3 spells CAWREGTGYNEQFF. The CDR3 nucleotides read TGTGCCTGGCGAGAGGGGACAGGGTACAATGAGCAGTTCTTC.